These 8 T cell receptor beta chains came from one sample sequenced in a study of cytomegalovirus exposure and HLA in healthy donors (dated by TCRdb to 2016 to 2017). Libraries were constructed by the immunoSEQ multiplex PCR assay. For the multiplex PCR, a mixture combining 60 forward primers for TCR Vbeta segments and 13 reverse primers for TCR Jbeta segments was used. Entries here come from immuneACCESS through TCRdb and include only in-frame sequences with V and J called. Some clones fail to appear in such tables; in the studies checked, an unresolved V gene covers under half of the shortfall, and the cause of the remainder is unknown. The sample has about 150,000 clones on record, roughly 75% of them singletons. The top ten clonotypes cover 1.3% to 1.5% of the sample. The source material was PBMCs. All receptors come from a man between 18 and 29 years old in good health and CMV-seronegative.

The chain recombines TRBV21-1 with TRBJ1-4. TRBV21-1 is a listed pseudogene. This CDR3 spans 16 amino acids. The CDR3 loop reads CASSKWSPMEGEKLFF. DNA for the CDR3: TGTGCCAGCAGCAAGTGGAGTCCGATGGAGGGAGAAAAACTGTTTTTT.

The J gene is TRBJ1-2, the V gene TRBV19; a weak D match, TRBD1 (5 bases). Germline CDR1 reads LNHDA; CDR2 reads SQIVND (reference sequence). V was trimmed by 5 bases and J by 7 bases, leaving 20 bases between them. The CDR3 totals 15 residues. The CDR3 loop is CASSPPGLRGSGYTF. In nucleotides, the CDR3 is TGTGCCAGTAGTCCCCCCGGTCTTAGGGGCAGTGGCTACACCTTC.

V usage is TRBV2 and J usage is TRBJ2-5; TRBD2 agrees at 14 bases. In germline, CDR1 is SNHLY, CDR2 FYNNEI. The V and J ends lost 1 base and 5 bases, in that order; junction bases with no gene match: 0. CDR3 length: 15 amino acids. The DNA for the CDR3 is TGTGCCAGCAGTGAAGGGACTAGCGGGGGGGAGACCCAGTACTTC. Translated: CASSEGTSGGETQYF.

The chain has TRBV27 and TRBJ2-2, with TRBD2 matching 10 bases. V shed 0 bases and J 5 bases; nucleotides not matched to a gene: 9. In germline, CDR1 is MNHEY, CDR2 SMNVEV (reference sequence). This CDR3 has 18 amino acids. This CDR3 is CASSLSMGLAGETGELFF. CDR3 DNA: TGTGCCAGCAGTTTATCGATGGGGCTAGCGGGAGAGACCGGGGAGCTGTTTTTT.

The count of this clone is one. CDR3 amino acids: CASSLGGGRPTDTQYF. CDR3 in DNA: TGTGCCAGCAGCTTAGGTGGCGGGAGGCCCACAGATACGCAGTATTTT. The V and J genes are TRBV7-9 and TRBJ2-3, with TRBD2 identical over 8 bases. CDR1 is SEHNR and CDR2 is FQNEAQ in the germline V gene (reference sequence). Losses at the gene ends were 1 base for V and 2 bases for J; bases not matched to a gene: 5. The CDR3 consists of 16 residues. The full variable domain, completed using reference TRBV7-9 and TRBJ2-3, is DTGVSQNPRHKITKRGQNVTFRCDPISEHNRLYWYRQTLGQGPEFLTYFQNEAQLEKSRLLSDRFSAERPKGSFSTLEIQRTEQGDSAMYLCASSLGGGRPTDTQYFGPGTRLTVL.

In its sample, this clone was seen a few times. The genes are TRBV18 and TRBJ1-1; 7 positions match TRBD1. V shed 2 bases, J shed 0 bases, and the junction held 9 bases outside the gene matches. CDR1 is KGHSH and CDR2 is LQKENI in the germline V gene. The length of the CDR3 is 17 residues. The CDR3 DNA sequence: TGTGCCAGCTCACCAAAACGGACAGGTTCTATGAACACTGAAGCTTTCTTT. Translating it yields CASSPKRTGSMNTEAFF.

The rearrangement links TRBV9 to TRBJ2-2, with TRBD2 matching 8 bases. The CDR3 sequence is 15 residues long. With 4 bases clipped from V and 6 bases from J, the junction kept 8 bases outside the gene matches. Germline CDR1 and CDR2: SGDLS and YYNGEE. CDR3: CASSLGLAGPGELFF. CDR3 DNA sequence: TGTGCCAGCAGCCTAGGACTAGCTGGCCCCGGGGAGCTGTTTTTT.

This clone is a singleton in its sample. J is TRBJ2-3 and V is TRBV11-2, with TRBD2 matching over 8 bases. The CDR3 extends over 16 amino acids. Looked up from germline, CDR1 is SGHAT and CDR2 is FQNNGV. V shed 5 bases, J shed 9 bases, and the junction held 16 bases outside the gene matches. Here the CDR3 DNA reads TGTGCCAGCAGCCAAGGACTAGCAGGCGCGGGGGGCACGCAGTATTTT. It is translated as CASSQGLAGAGGTQYF. The entire variable domain, with the rest obtained from reference TRBV11-2 and TRBJ2-3, is as follows: EAGVAQSPRYKIIEKRQSVAFWCNPISGHATLYWYQQILGQGPKLLIQFQNNGVVDDSQLPKDRFSAERLKGVDSTLKIQPAKLEDSAVYLCASSQGLAGAGGTQYFGPGTRLTVL.